These 30 T cell receptor beta chains came from one sample sequenced in a study of memory CD4+ T cells and cytomegalovirus serostatus. The sort gate was single viable CD3+CD4+CD8-CD45RO+ cells for memory CD4+ T cells. Assay used: immunoSEQ multiplex PCR; TCRdb lists only in-frame clones, some missing. The table lists tens of thousands of clones, 82% of them singletons. Sequenced input: memory CD4+ T cells from blood. The receptors derive from an adult in good health and CMV-seronegative.

The V and J genes are TRBV5-1 and TRBJ1-2; no reliable D call. The germline CDR1 and CDR2 sequences are SGHRS and YFSETQ. V was clipped by 4 bases and J by 8 bases, with 15 bases between them. This CDR3 region has 13 residues. The CDR3 sequence is CASSPDGVRGYTF. As DNA, the CDR3 is TGCGCCAGCAGCCCGGACGGGGTGCGGGGCTACACCTTC.

CDR3 region: CASSSGQASYNEQFF. The CDR3 nucleotides read TGCGCCAGCAGCTCAGGACAGGCCTCCTACAATGAGCAGTTCTTC. J is TRBJ2-1 and V is TRBV5-1, with 7 bases matching TRBD1. Germline-derived CDR1 and CDR2 are SGHRS and YFSETQ. The CDR3 extends over 15 amino acids. V was clipped by 3 bases and J by 0 bases; unmatched bases: 3.

The chain links TRBV28 to TRBJ1-2; possibly TRBD1 for D (6 bases). CDR1 and CDR2 (germline): MDHEN, SYDVKM. V was shortened by 5 bases and J by 2 bases, with 12 bases between the two germline ends. CDR3 length equals 14 residues. The CDR3 protein is CASSPLGANYGYTF. As DNA, the CDR3 is TGTGCCAGCAGTCCGCTGGGGGCAAACTATGGCTACACCTTC.

The V call is TRBV7-6, the J call TRBJ2-1; 8 bases are shared with TRBD2. CDR1 is SGHVS, CDR2 FNYEAQ, per germline. Trimming at V came to 3 bases and at J to 4 bases, leaving 5 bases not matched to a gene. The CDR3 sequence is 15 residues long. The CDR3: CASSFLAGAYNEQFF. For the CDR3, the DNA is TGTGCCAGCAGCTTTCTAGCGGGTGCTTACAATGAGCAGTTCTTC.

This sequence joins TRBV6-1 and TRBJ2-7; D is uncertain. The V gene's germline CDR1 is MNHNS and CDR2 SASEGT. This CDR3 is 13 amino acids long. V was shortened by 1 base and J by 6 bases, with 10 bases between the two germline ends. CDR3 region: CASSEVTDGEQYF. CDR3 DNA: TGTGCCAGCAGTGAAGTAACGGACGGCGAGCAGTACTTC.

V is TRBV15 and J is TRBJ2-7; no firm D call. Germline V lookup: CDR1 LNHNV, CDR2 YYDKDF (reference sequence). The length of the CDR3 is 15 residues. V shed 0 bases and J shed 5 bases, with 14 bases lying between them. The CDR3 loop is CATSRDRSLVDEQYF. CDR3 nucleotide sequence: TGTGCCACCAGCAGAGACAGGTCCCTGGTTGACGAGCAGTACTTC.

This chain joins TRBV28 and TRBJ1-5; D remains unclear. V lost 7 bases and J lost 10, with 17 bases in between. This CDR3 spans 13 amino acids. Per the germline V gene, CDR1 is MDHEN and CDR2 is SYDVKM. The CDR3: CASNTNPRSPQHF. The CDR3 coding sequence is TGTGCCAGCAATACTAACCCCAGAAGCCCCCAGCATTTT.

The chain employs TRBV5-1 and TRBJ1-5; TRBD1 matches 8 bases. The CDR3 runs to 14 residues. Germline trimming cut 4 bases from V and 7 bases from J; bases unmatched to any gene: 7. Germline CDR1 reads SGHRS; CDR2 reads YFSETQ. DNA of the CDR3: TGCGCCAGCAGCCCCGGGACAGGCCGGCAGCCCCAGCATTTT. Amino acid sequence: CASSPGTGRQPQHF. Based on the CDR3 plus reference TRBV5-1 and TRBJ1-5, the full variable domain is KAGVTQTPRYLIKTRGQQVTLSCSPISGHRSVSWYQQTPGQGLQFLFEYFSETQRNKGNFPGRFSGRQFSNSRSEMNVSTLELGDSALYLCASSPGTGRQPQHFGDGTRLSIL.

This chain connects TRBV29-1 to TRBJ2-5; TRBD2 aligns across 10 bases. CDR3 length equals 13 residues. V lost 3 bases, J lost 3 bases, and 1 base stayed unmatched. Germline CDR1 and CDR2: SQVTM and ANQGSEA. This CDR3 reads CSVDTSGEETQYF. DNA of the CDR3: TGCAGCGTTGATACTAGCGGGGAAGAGACCCAGTACTTC.

The chain couples TRBV6-5 to TRBJ2-5; tentatively, D is TRBD2 (6 bases). The CDR3 consists of 13 residues. Germline V lookup: CDR1 MNHEY, CDR2 SVGAGI. V lost 6 bases, J lost 6 bases, and 14 bases lay in between. The chain's CDR3 is CASRPTRTQTQYF. In nucleotides, the CDR3 is TGTGCCAGCAGACCGACTAGGACGCAGACCCAGTACTTC.

The rearrangement joins TRBV30 to TRBJ2-3; no clear D gene. V was trimmed by 5 bases and J by 3 bases, leaving 12 bases between them. Germline CDR1 is GTSNPN and CDR2 is SVGIG (reference sequence). The CDR3 is made up of 13 amino acids. DNA of the CDR3: TGTGCCTGGGAGCCGGGCGGAACAGATACGCAGTATTTT. Translated: CAWEPGGTDTQYF.

The chain employs TRBV6-1 and TRBJ2-7, with 8 bases lining up with TRBD1. The CDR3 length is 13 residues. Per the germline V gene, CDR1 is MNHNS and CDR2 is SASEGT. V shed 8 bases, J shed 6 bases, and the junction held 9 bases outside the gene matches. DNA of the CDR3: TGTGCCAGCCGGCCCAGGACAGGGTCCGAGCAGTACTTC. Its protein product is CASRPRTGSEQYF.

The genes are TRBV5-1 and TRBJ1-2; D may be TRBD1 (6 bases). V was trimmed by 0 bases and J by 6 bases, leaving 9 bases between them. CDR1 and CDR2 from the germline V gene are SGHRS and YFSETQ. CDR3 size: 13 residues. The chain's CDR3 is CASSLGRTDGYTF. Written as DNA, the CDR3 is TGCGCCAGCAGCTTGGGAAGGACAGATGGCTACACCTTC.

The genes are TRBV5-1 and TRBJ2-6, with D tentatively TRBD1 (8 bases). This CDR3 contains 17 residues. V gave up 4 bases and J gave up 4 bases, with 18 bases separating them. Per germline, CDR1 SGHRS and CDR2 YFSETQ. The DNA for the CDR3 is TGCGCCAGCAGCCGACAGGGGACTATCTCCGGGGCCAACGTCCTGACTTTC. This sequence encodes CASSRQGTISGANVLTF.

The chain couples TRBV7-3 to TRBJ2-3; tentatively, D is TRBD1 (6 bases). The CDR3 totals 14 residues. Germline-derived CDR1 and CDR2 are SGHTA and FQGTGA. V shed 3 bases and J shed 3 bases, with 10 bases lying between them. CDR3 protein: CASSFTGRTDTQYF. The CDR3 coding sequence is TGTGCCAGCAGCTTTACAGGGCGTACAGATACGCAGTATTTT. The complete variable domain, with remaining parts taken from reference TRBV7-3 and TRBJ2-3, reads GAGVSQTPSNKVTEKGKYVELRCDPISGHTALYWYRQSLGQGPEFLIYFQGTGAADDSGLPNDRFFAVRPEGSVSTLKIQRTERGDSAVYLCASSFTGRTDTQYFGPGTRLTVL.

This rearrangement joins TRBV2 to TRBJ2-1; tentatively, D is TRBD1 (5 bases). This CDR3 region has 14 residues. The germline V and J ends were trimmed by 7 bases and 2 bases, with 12 bases remaining between them. Per the germline V gene, CDR1 is SNHLY and CDR2 is FYNNEI. The chain's CDR3 is CASKETQAYNEQFF. The CDR3 DNA reads TGTGCCAGCAAGGAGACACAGGCCTACAATGAGCAGTTCTTC.

This rearrangement joins TRBV4-2 to TRBJ2-1; TRBD2 aligns across 8 bases. Germline trimming cut 5 bases from V and 7 bases from J; bases unmatched to any gene: 10. CDR1 is LGHNA and CDR2 is YNFKEQ in the germline V gene. This CDR3 region has 15 residues. This CDR3 reads CASSKQLADSNEQFF. The CDR3 DNA sequence: TGTGCCAGCAGCAAGCAACTAGCGGACTCGAATGAGCAGTTCTTC.

The chain joins TRBV19 to TRBJ2-1; TRBD1 matches 9 bases. The CDR3 extends over 14 amino acids. Germline assignment: CDR1 LNHDA and CDR2 SQIVND (reference sequence). V trimming: 4 bases; J trimming: 7 bases; junction bases outside the gene matches: 5. CDR3 region: CASSTGQGANEQFF. The CDR3 coding sequence is TGTGCCAGTAGTACGGGACAGGGAGCAAATGAGCAGTTCTTC.

The genes are TRBV25-1 and TRBJ1-6; possibly TRBD1 for D (6 bases). The germline gives CDR1 MGHDK, CDR2 SYGVNS. V gave up 1 base and J gave up 13 bases, with 14 bases separating them. The CDR3 sequence is 14 residues long. The CDR3 DNA sequence: TGTGCCAGCAGTGAATCTGGAGGGGGACGGCCCCTCCACTTT. It yields the protein CASSESGGGRPLHF.

This chain links TRBV19 with TRBJ1-6; 8 bases are shared with TRBD1. J lost 7 bases, V lost 9 bases, and 5 bases had no gene match. Germline assignment: CDR1 LNHDA and CDR2 SQIVND (reference sequence). The CDR3 length is 13 residues. The CDR3 region has the DNA TGTGCCAGCAGGACAGGGCAAAATTCACCCCTCCACTTT. Translating it yields CASRTGQNSPLHF.

This chain joins TRBV5-8 and TRBJ1-1; weak D call: TRBD1 (6 bases). Per the germline V gene, CDR1 is SGHTS and CDR2 is YDEGEE. The CDR3 contains 14 residues. The V end was cut by 6 bases, the J end by 8 bases, with 20 bases between. The CDR3, as DNA: TGTGCCAGCAAGCTTAGGGGATTAGGGACAGAAGCTTTCTTT. This translates into CASKLRGLGTEAFF.

The chain employs TRBV5-1 and TRBJ2-3, with 7 bases aligning to TRBD2. CDR3 length: 17 amino acids. Trimming at V came to 3 bases and at J to 0 bases, leaving 10 bases not matched to a gene. Germline V lookup: CDR1 SGHRS, CDR2 YFSETQ. CDR3 DNA: TGCGCCAGCAGCTCCGGGACTACCACTGCTAGCACAGATACGCAGTATTTT. This sequence encodes CASSSGTTTASTDTQYF.

The chain has TRBV6-1 and TRBJ1-5; tentatively, D is TRBD1 (6 bases). The length of the CDR3 is 12 residues. Per the germline V gene, CDR1 is MNHNS and CDR2 is SASEGT. V lost 7 bases, J lost 3 bases, and 7 bases lay in between. The CDR3 bases are TGTGCCAGCAACAGGGTCAATCAGCCCCAGCATTTT. This encodes CASNRVNQPQHF.

The rearrangement uses TRBV5-1 and TRBJ1-1, with 7 bases that match TRBD1. V lost 0 bases and J lost 0; bases outside the gene matches: 2. Germline values: CDR1 SGHRS, CDR2 YFSETQ. The length of the CDR3 is 15 residues. The CDR3 bases are TGCGCCAGCAGCTTGGTAGGGGGCATGAACACTGAAGCTTTCTTT. Protein: CASSLVGGMNTEAFF.

V is TRBV18 and J is TRBJ2-5; no reliable D call. There are 12 residues in the CDR3. Germline values: CDR1 KGHSH, CDR2 LQKENI. The ends were cut back, 0 bases at V and 3 bases at J, with 2 bases in the middle. The CDR3 spells CASSPPEETQYF. The CDR3 DNA follows: TGTGCCAGCTCACCACCCGAAGAGACCCAGTACTTC. Full variable domain (missing parts from reference TRBV18 and TRBJ2-5): NAGVMQNPRHLVRRRGQEARLRCSPMKGHSHVYWYRQLPEEGLKFMVYLQKENIIDESGMPKERFSAEFPKEGPSILRIQQVVRGDSAAYFCASSPPEETQYFGPGTRLLVL.

The chain uses TRBV4-3 and TRBJ2-6; 7 bases agree with TRBD1. V gave up 2 bases and J gave up 6 bases; unmatched junction bases: 4. Germline loops: CDR1 LGHNA, CDR2 YSLEER. This CDR3 region has 15 residues. The CDR3 DNA reads TGCGCCAGCAGCCAACTCGACAGGGCGGCCAACGTCCTGACTTTC. It codes for CASSQLDRAANVLTF.

The gene calls are TRBV25-1 and TRBJ2-5; D uncertain. Germline V gives CDR1 MGHDK, CDR2 SYGVNS. This CDR3 is built from 14 residues. Deletions cut 1 base from V and 3 bases from J, with 9 bases between. The CDR3 spells CASSESEGKETQYF. The CDR3 bases are TGTGCCAGCAGTGAATCTGAAGGGAAAGAGACCCAGTACTTC.

This rearrangement joins TRBV7-2 to TRBJ2-7; TRBD2 matches 10 bases. Germline values: CDR1 SGHTA, CDR2 FQGNSA. The CDR3 length is 13 residues. V shed 5 bases, J shed 7 bases, and the junction held 5 bases outside the gene matches. The CDR3, as DNA: TGTGCCAGCAGCCTGATGGGACTAGCGGAGCAGTACTTC. Amino acid sequence: CASSLMGLAEQYF.

The chain carries TRBV12-5 and TRBJ1-1; TRBD1 is a possible D gene (6 bases). The CDR3 loop spans 13 amino acids. CDR1 and CDR2 (germline): LGHNT, FRNRAP. V lost 6 bases and J 2 bases, leaving 10 bases between the germline ends. CDR3 DNA sequence: TGTGCTAGTGGCCTACAGGGTAACACTGAAGCTTTCTTT. It specifies CASGLQGNTEAFF.

The chain recombines TRBV4-1 with TRBJ2-7; D possibly corresponds to TRBD1 (6 bases). This CDR3 is 14 amino acids long. Trimming took off 3 bases at V and 3 bases at J, with 12 bases between the two ends. Germline V gives CDR1 MGHRA, CDR2 YSYEKL. The DNA for the CDR3 is TGCGCCAGCAGCCACCTGTACAGGGTCTACGAGCAGTACTTC. This translates into CASSHLYRVYEQYF.